This TCR beta chain is from a study of blood T cell repertoires in COVID-19 (dated by TCRdb to 2019 to 2021). Regarding the complete study: Samples from collaborators originated in the United States, Italy and Spain and spanned both the acute and convalescent phases of COVID-19. The prospective study material was composed of cDNA or gDNA derived from T cells, B-cell-depleted T cells, or PBMCs. The dataset comprised deeply sampled blood TCRbeta repertoires from subjects exposed to, actively infected with, or recovered from COVID-19. The repertoires were released in a freely available public database intended as a resource for research on the immune response to SARS-CoV-2. The samples were drawn from two sources: the first 160 participants of the ongoing ImmuneRACE study, and about 1,300 subjects contributed by 6 global collaborators. A de-identified subject ID, COVID-19 status, age in years and sex were almost always included in the sample metadata. Where HLA class I and class II types were available, the types were taken from metadata supplied by the sample provider, not from assay-based typing.

TCRbeta CDR3 regions were amplified from genomic DNA using the immunoSEQ Assay, a bias-controlled multiplex PCR. The paper's data handling went like this. Nucleated cell counts per sample were estimated from amplification of reference gene primers within the assay. Sequence reads were collapsed and filtered to measure the absolute abundance of every unique TCRbeta CDR3 rearrangement. Productive Simpson clonality was computed per sample as the square root of Simpson's diversity index over productive rearrangements. In TCRdb, the immuneACCESS table is reduced to in-frame sequences with V and J assigned. These tables do not hold every clone; where another copy was compared, an unresolved V gene accounts for under half, and the others remain unexplained. V, J and clone size are taken as reported in that table, and D and trimming were inferred from the DNA itself. In all, the sample holds fewer than 400,000 clones, and 80% to 90% of those were seen once. Under 6% of the sample goes to the ten largest clones.

The investigation overall reported the following: Clinical and demographic metadata were provided uncurated, with the amount varying by source and participant.

Of note for this clone: What antigen it recognizes has not been identified. The sample holds no much larger clone one base away, and base qualities are not on file.

Participants in the prospective study were enrolled through a virtual design, were aged about 18 to 100 years, and lived in roughly 24 United States geographic areas. In the prospective study, cohorts were assigned on the basis of participant-reported clinical history obtained from a screening survey and a study questionnaire. Recovered participants in ImmuneRACE Cohort 3 were defined by two consecutive negative NP/OP PCR tests, clearance by a healthcare professional, or resolution of symptoms. In the prospective study, whole blood, serum and a nasopharyngeal or oropharyngeal swab were collected from each participant by mobile phlebotomists. Prospective study participants could optionally give additional blood draws and questionnaires over a roughly 2-month period. Before DNA extraction, blood samples from the prospective study were shipped at room temperature or frozen. CDR1 and CDR2 are drawn from the germline V gene: MDHEN, SYDVKM. The V end loses 3 bases and the J end loses 2 bases, and a stretch of 6 bases separates them. The CDR3 starts with the cysteine, ends with the phenylalanine, and has 13 residues. The kept DNA is CDR3 alone, 39 bases in frame from the first base.

Material: PBMCs or T cells enriched from blood (not recorded which). The source is a young man who had recovered from COVID-19. The chain employs TRBV28 and TRBJ2-3; the D gene remains uncertain. The CDR3 region: CASSFGSTDTQYF. The bases read TGTGCCAGCAGTTTCGGGTCCACAGATACGCAGTATTTT.